Here is one T cell receptor beta chain with its context. Its cognate antigen is unknown. Assay used: immunoSEQ multiplex PCR; TCRdb lists only in-frame clones, some missing. The sample lists tens of thousands of clones, less than 90% occurring once. CDR1 LGHNA and CDR2 YSLEER come from the germline V gene. CDR3 length equals 14 residues. The V end lost 1 base, the J end lost 3 bases, and 6 bases lay between the germline ends. The data were taken from a study of OX40 agonist ivuxolimab in advanced cancers. For the study at large: Participants could have had prior anti-PD-1, anti-PD-L1 or anti-CTLA-4 therapy, and less than 45% had some.

General observations from the study: Low normalized T-cell clonal expansion was also seen in some nonresponders. Researchers report that CD8+ T cells had, on average, more expanded clones than CD4+. In the expanded peripheral T cells, antigen specificity was never determined.

The TCR comes from an adult with an advanced solid tumor such as melanoma, head and neck, liver or kidney cancer. Specimen: CD4+ or CD8+ T cells sorted from blood, collected in a trial of the OX40 agonist ivuxolimab. This chain links TRBV4-3 with TRBJ1-4; D not certain. CDR3 amino acids: CASSQGESNEKLFF. CDR3 nucleotides: TGCGCCAGCAGCCAAGGGGAATCTAATGAAAAACTGTTTTTT.